This is a list of T cell receptor beta chains from one sample in a study of T-cell reconstitution after alpha-beta-depleted transplantation in children. From the PCR reads, TCRdb called clonotypes with MiXCR, one entry per CDR3 protein. The data show fewer than 35,000 distinct CDR3 sequences, with roughly a sixth seen just once and approximately 40% held by the top ten. Sample: PBMCs, mostly from graft donor cells, taken 60 days after TCRalphabeta/CD19-depleted stem cell transplant. The origin of the receptors is a male patient aged 2-10 years who had a stem cell transplant for acute lymphoblastic leukemia, so the T cells may come from the graft donor. The CDR3 runs from the conserved cysteine through the conserved F or W. A D gene is named only where the DNA matches it firmly. Clone size, where shown, is once, few, many, or a class for clones that have expanded.

clone_size j_call v_call cdr3_length d_call cdr3_aa cdr3_nt
many TRBJ1-2 TRBV29-1 18 - CSVEDWGWSGGSNYGYTF TGCAGCGTTGAAGATTGGGGTTGGAGTGGCGGATCAAACTATGGCTACACCTTC
few TRBJ2-7 TRBV29-1 14 - CSVVKLGTSYEQYF TGCAGCGTTGTTAAATTAGGGACATCCTACGAGCAGTACTTC
many TRBJ1-5 TRBV6-5 15 - CASSYSGSGYQPQHF TGTGCCAGCAGTTATTCCGGATCTGGGTATCAGCCCCAGCATTTT
- TRBJ2-5 TRBV19 16 - CASSISGSGGRETQYF TGTGCCAGTAGTATATCGGGCTCCGGCGGTAGGGAGACCCAGTACTTC
few TRBJ2-7 TRBV6-1 14 TRBD2 CASRTSGGTYEQYF TGTGCCAGCAGGACGTCGGGGGGGACCTACGAGCAGTACTTC
many TRBJ1-5 TRBV4-3 15 - CASSQARGFNQPQHF TGCGCCAGCAGCCAAGCGCGGGGCTTCAATCAGCCCCAGCATTTT
few TRBJ2-7 TRBV5-1 18 TRBD1 CASSLKLRTGDLSYEQYF TGCGCCAGCAGCTTGAAGCTTCGGACAGGGGACCTATCCTACGAGCAGTACTTC
- TRBJ2-2 TRBV28 15 TRBD2 CASSPSGRYTGELFF TGTGCCAGCAGCCCTAGCGGGAGATACACCGGGGAGCTGTTTTTT
- TRBJ1-6 TRBV20-1 18 TRBD1 CSARMGQGFHGRDSPLHF TGCAGTGCTAGAATGGGACAGGGCTTTCACGGAAGGGATTCACCCCTCCACTTT
- TRBJ1-2 TRBV6-5 15 TRBD1 CASSYSPGGRYGYTF TGTGCCAGCAGTTACTCCCCAGGGGGCAGATATGGCTACACCTTC
many TRBJ1-5 TRBV28 15 - CASSFPGASNQPQHF TGTGCCAGCAGTTTCCCAGGGGCCAGCAATCAGCCCCAGCATTTT
many TRBJ2-5 TRBV12-3/TRBV12-4 10 - CASSKETQYF TGTGCCAGCAGCAAAGAGACCCAGTACTTC
many TRBJ2-3 TRBV20-1 15 TRBD1 CSASPRDRGTDTQYF TGCAGTGCCTCCCCCCGGGACAGAGGCACAGATACGCAGTATTTT
- TRBJ2-1 TRBV4-2 14 - CASSPPERYNEQFF TGTGCCAGCAGCCCTCCCGAGCGGTACAATGAGCAGTTCTTC
few TRBJ2-4 TRBV30 14 - CAWEKTGRKNIQYF TGTGCCTGGGAGAAAACAGGGCGCAAAAACATTCAGTACTTC
- TRBJ2-1 TRBV4-3 18 TRBD2 CASSQDLSSGRRNNEQFF TGCGCCAGCAGCCAAGATCTTTCTAGCGGGAGAAGGAACAATGAGCAGTTCTTC
many TRBJ2-7 TRBV20-1 13 TRBD1 CSPGQGKVYEQYF TGCAGTCCTGGACAGGGAAAAGTCTACGAGCAGTACTTC
many TRBJ2-1 TRBV11-2 12 - CASTWGRDEQFF TGTGCCAGCACCTGGGGTCGGGATGAGCAGTTCTTC
few TRBJ1-6 TRBV10-3 16 - CAISDTGSSYNSPLHF TGTGCCATCAGTGACACCGGAAGCTCCTATAATTCACCCCTCCACTTT
- TRBJ2-3 TRBV21-1 13 - CASSNAQTDTQYF TGTGCCAGCAGCAACGCGCAGACAGATACGCAGTATTTT
many TRBJ2-1 TRBV14 12 - CASSQELPLQFF TGTGCCAGCAGCCAAGAGCTCCCCCTGCAGTTCTTC
many TRBJ2-3 TRBV18 14 - CASSLGAGTDTQYF TGTGCCAGCTCATTAGGGGCAGGCACAGATACGCAGTATTTT
many TRBJ2-3 TRBV28 12 TRBD2 CATLAGTDTQYF TGTGCCACCTTAGCGGGTACAGATACGCAGTATTTT
few TRBJ1-2 TRBV6-2/TRBV6-3 15 - CASSPRGHYFYGYTF TGTGCCAGCAGTCCGCGGGGACACTACTTCTATGGCTACACCTTC
few TRBJ2-7 TRBV13 15 TRBD1 CASSFAGQGFYEQYF TGTGCCAGCAGCTTTGCGGGACAGGGGTTCTACGAGCAGTACTTC
medium-sized TRBJ2-2 TRBV7-9 11 - CWTVNTGELFF TGTTGGACAGTGAACACCGGGGAGCTGTTTTTT